This section outlines one TCR beta chain sequence together with its context. These data come from a study of technical replicates of blood from several donors. Here immunoSEQ multiplex PCR was the method, and the copy in TCRdb shows in-frame clones only, minus some. There are fewer than 110,000 clones in the sample; around 96% occur only once, and 0.2% to 0.25% lies in the top ten. There are 15 residues in the CDR3. Germline CDR1 is SGHTA and CDR2 is FQGTGA. V lost 1 base, J lost 3 bases, and 13 bases lay in between. The receptor comes from a human donor in good health. The rearrangement uses TRBV7-3 and TRBJ2-7, with a possible D match to TRBD1 (5 bases). The sequencing input was T cells isolated from PBMCs. The CDR3, as DNA: TGTGCCAGCAGCTTAATTGCTGGACAAGACTACGAGCAGTACTTC. Translating it yields CASSLIAGQDYEQYF.